These 22 T cell receptor beta chains share one sample of origin, sequenced in a study of post-analysis software for immune sequencing data. For these receptors, no antigen is known. The TCR beta cDNA libraries contained unique molecular identifiers. TCRdb re-called the PCR reads through MiXCR, storing one row per CDR3 protein. The table lists about 540,000 distinct CDR3 sequences, under 40% of them singletons. Notes on the study in general: With TRBV5-6, TRBV5-1 and TRBV20-1 included, 5 or 6 TRBV segments were more frequent in patients than in controls.

The sequenced sample consisted of blood. These receptors were taken from a girl aged 2-17 years with multiple sclerosis.

The V and J genes are TRBV18 and TRBJ1-2; D is unresolved. The germline CDR1 and CDR2 sequences are KGHSH and LQKENI. Trimming removed 0 bases from V and 6 bases from J, with 11 bases in between. The CDR3 has 14 residues. The CDR3 loop reads CASSPPAVRNGYTF. The CDR3, as DNA: TGTGCCAGCTCACCACCGGCGGTGAGGAATGGCTACACCTTC. Full variable domain (missing parts from reference TRBV18 and TRBJ1-2): NAGVMQNPRHLVRRRGQEARLRCSPMKGHSHVYWYRQLPEEGLKFMVYLQKENIIDESGMPKERFSAEFPKEGPSILRIQQVVRGDSAAYFCASSPPAVRNGYTFGSGTRLTVV.

The gene calls are TRBV27 and TRBJ2-1; D uncertain. Trimming shortened V by 3 bases and J by 6 bases, and 12 bases separated the two germline ends. The CDR3 runs 14 residues. CDR1 MNHEY and CDR2 SMNVEV come from the germline V gene (reference sequence). CDR3 residues: CASSFGLLPNEQFF. Here the CDR3 DNA reads TGTGCCAGCAGTTTTGGGCTCCTCCCCAATGAGCAGTTCTTC.

This clonotype was counted between two and nine times. V is TRBV6-6 and J is TRBJ1-1, with D perhaps TRBD1 (6 bases). The CDR3 sequence is 15 residues long. The V end lost 7 bases, the J end lost 4 bases, and 19 bases lay between the germline ends. Germline assignment: CDR1 MNHNY and CDR2 SVGAGI (reference sequence). The CDR3, as DNA: TGTGCCAGCATCCGGGGGCGGTTCGGGGGCACTGAAGCTTTCTTT. Translating gives CASIRGRFGGTEAFF.

Only a few counts were recorded for this clonotype. The chain combines TRBV15 with TRBJ2-5; D unresolved. The CDR3 has 13 amino acids. The V end lost 5 bases, the J end lost 5 bases, and 12 bases lay between the germline ends. The germline CDR1 and CDR2 sequences are LNHNV and YYDKDF (reference sequence). The CDR3 DNA reads TGTGCCACCAGCTCAACGGGTGGGGAGACCCAGTACTTC. Its translation is CATSSTGGETQYF.

The chain employs TRBV20-1 and TRBJ2-3; 12 nucleotides match TRBD2. The CDR3 is 16 amino acids. From germline, CDR1 is DFQATT and CDR2 SNEGSKA (reference sequence). Trimming took 6 bases from V and 2 from J; bases not matched to a gene: 9. CDR3 region: CSASPGLAGNTDTQYF. The CDR3 nucleotides are TGCAGTGCGTCGCCGGGACTAGCGGGCAACACAGATACGCAGTATTTT.

The sample holds a few counts of this clonotype. J is TRBJ1-1 and V is TRBV28; a possible D gene is TRBD1 (5 bases). CDR1 and CDR2 from the germline V gene are MDHEN and SYDVKM. Trimming left V 3 bases short and J 0 bases short, with 11 bases between. There are 15 residues in the CDR3. The CDR3 region has the DNA TGTGCCAGCAGTTTCGGGACGCACATGAACACTGAAGCTTTCTTT. This encodes CASSFGTHMNTEAFF.

This clonotype has only a few counts. The rearrangement uses TRBV11-2 and TRBJ2-3; 7 nucleotides match TRBD2. Losses at the gene ends were 5 bases for V and 3 bases for J; bases not matched to a gene: 5. CDR3 length: 14 residues. Germline assignment: CDR1 SGHAT and CDR2 FQNNGV. In DNA, the CDR3 is TGTGCCAGCAGCCCGGGGGGTAGGACAGATACGCAGTATTTT. This gives the protein CASSPGGRTDTQYF.

This clonotype has more than one count but fewer than ten. The V gene is TRBV7-9, the J gene TRBJ1-2; no clear D. The CDR3 spans 13 residues. V was shortened by 4 bases and J by 4 bases, with 10 bases between the two germline ends. Germline loops: CDR1 SEHNR, CDR2 FQNEAQ (reference sequence). The CDR3 region is CASSSGPFYGYTF. CDR3 nucleotide sequence: TGTGCCAGCAGCTCCGGGCCGTTCTATGGCTACACCTTC. The complete variable domain, with remaining parts taken from reference TRBV7-9 and TRBJ1-2, reads DTGVSQNPRHKITKRGQNVTFRCDPISEHNRLYWYRQTLGQGPEFLTYFQNEAQLEKSRLLSDRFSAERPKGSFSTLEIQRTEQGDSAMYLCASSSGPFYGYTFGSGTRLTVV.

The chain combines TRBV7-8 with TRBJ2-1; maybe TRBD2 (6 bases). The V gene lost 5 bases and the J gene lost 7 bases, with 18 bases spanning the gap. Germline V gene data show CDR1 as SGHVS and CDR2 as FQNEAQ. There are 15 residues in the CDR3. CDR3 nucleotides: TGTGCCAGCAGCGACATCTCCCACGGGACTAATGAGCAGTTCTTC. Translating gives CASSDISHGTNEQFF.

This clonotype was observed a few times. V usage is TRBV7-2 and J usage is TRBJ1-1; D perhaps matches TRBD1 (6 bases). Germline lookup yields CDR1 SGHTA and CDR2 FQGNSA. The CDR3 length is 14 residues. Deletions cut 3 bases from V and 7 bases from J, with 15 bases between. The CDR3 sequence is CASSLGRGPREAFF. CDR3 bases: TGTGCCAGCAGCTTGGGCAGGGGACCCCGTGAAGCTTTCTTT.

A remark on this clonotype: One junction end does not reproduce the germline sequence, and a read error may be involved. CDR3 sequence (DNA): TGTGCCGGCAGTTACTGGGGACAGGGATCCTACGAGCAGTACTTC. Translation: CAGSYWGQGSYEQYF. The gene calls are TRBV6-5 and TRBJ2-7; the match to TRBD1 covers 9 bases. The CDR3 contains 15 residues. Germline V gives CDR1 MNHEY, CDR2 SVGAGI.

This clonotype was observed a few times. V and J are TRBV5-1 and TRBJ1-4, with a tentative D call TRBD1 (5 bases). This CDR3 is 18 amino acids long. With 0 bases removed from V and 4 bases from J, the gap between germline ends came to 19 bases. Germline values: CDR1 SGHRS, CDR2 YFSETQ. CDR3 sequence (DNA): TGCGCCAGCAGCTTGGCCCAGGTCGGGGGTGTCCTTAATGAAAAACTGTTTTTT. Its protein is CASSLAQVGGVLNEKLFF.

The chain links TRBV15 to TRBJ2-5, with a possible D match to TRBD2 (7 bases). This CDR3 is built from 15 residues. Trimming pared 0 bases from V and 11 bases from J, leaving 19 bases between. In germline, CDR1 is LNHNV, CDR2 YYDKDF (reference sequence). CDR3: CATSRDGGANNEQYF. CDR3 nucleotides: TGTGCCACCAGCAGAGATGGGGGGGCCAACAATGAGCAGTACTTC.

The rearrangement uses TRBV10-2 and TRBJ2-3; 7 bases line up with TRBD2. The germline V gene encodes CDR1 WSHSY and CDR2 SAAADI. The CDR3 has 16 residues. J lost 2 bases, V lost 8 bases, and 13 bases had no gene match. CDR3 sequence reads: CASSPVRGVLTDTQYF. CDR3 nucleotides: TGCGCCAGCTCACCTGTCCGGGGGGTCCTCACAGATACGCAGTATTTT.

Regarding this clonotype: The CDR3 end shows no conserved phenylalanine or tryptophan, and so a read error is likely. The V call is TRBV10-3, the J call TRBJ2-1; 8 bases are a match to TRBD1. CDR3 length: 16 amino acids. V was pared by 11 bases and J by 4 bases, with 16 bases of the junction left unmatched. CDR1 is ENHRY, CDR2 SYGVKD, per germline. CDR3 amino acids: CALMEATGGMYNEQFV. Written as DNA, the CDR3 is TGTGCCCTAATGGAGGCAACAGGGGGTATGTACAATGAGCAGTTCGTC.

This clonotype appeared a few times. This sequence joins TRBV3-1 and TRBJ1-4; D is ambiguous. The CDR3 is made up of 15 amino acids. V was trimmed by 4 bases and J by 0 bases, leaving 9 bases between them. CDR1 is LGHDT and CDR2 is YNNKEL in the germline V gene (reference sequence). DNA for the CDR3: TGTGCCAGCAGCCTACGGGCAGCAACTAATGAAAAACTGTTTTTT. Translating it yields CASSLRAATNEKLFF.

As regards this clonotype: An end of the junction does not agree with germline; a read error may underlie this. The chain has TRBV5-1 and TRBJ1-3; D not resolved. Germline V gene data show CDR1 as SGHRS and CDR2 as YFSETQ. The CDR3 is 16 residues long. CDR3 residues: CASTASLNSAGSTIYF. CDR3 DNA: TGCGCCAGCACAGCCAGCCTTAACAGCGCTGGAAGCACCATATATTTT.

This clonotype was counted between two and nine times. The V and J genes are TRBV10-3 and TRBJ2-3; D call uncertain. Germline lookup yields CDR1 ENHRY and CDR2 SYGVKD. The CDR3 covers 14 residues. Between the trimmed V and J ends, which lost 3 bases and 5 bases, there was a span of 12 bases. The CDR3 region is CAISDSQGGDTQYF. CDR3 coding DNA: TGTGCCATCAGTGATTCACAAGGTGGAGATACGCAGTATTTT.

In its sample, this clonotype was seen many times. The chain has TRBV29-1 and TRBJ2-1, with no clear D. The CDR3 is 15 amino acids. Germline-derived CDR1 and CDR2 are SQVTM and ANQGSEA. With 2 bases removed from V and 0 bases from J, the gap between germline ends came to 11 bases. CDR3 protein: CSVELDSYSYNEQFF. The DNA of the CDR3 is TGCAGCGTTGAACTCGACTCCTACTCCTACAATGAGCAGTTCTTC.

The chain links TRBV20-1 to TRBJ2-3, with D maybe TRBD1 (6 bases). The germline V gene encodes CDR1 DFQATT and CDR2 SNEGSKA (reference sequence). The CDR3 has 15 residues. Trimming removed 4 bases at V and 2 bases at J, with 16 bases between. CDR3 in amino acids: CSATGTFWDTDTQYF. The DNA for the CDR3 is TGCAGTGCTACCGGGACATTCTGGGACACAGATACGCAGTATTTT.

The chain joins TRBV27 to TRBJ1-5, with D perhaps TRBD1 (5 bases). V was shortened by 4 bases and J by 0 bases, with 10 bases between the two germline ends. From germline, CDR1 is MNHEY and CDR2 SMNVEV (reference sequence). This CDR3 has 15 residues. This chain's CDR3 is CASSSQGISNQPQHF. The DNA of the CDR3 is TGTGCCAGCAGTTCCCAGGGAATTAGCAATCAGCCCCAGCATTTT.

V and J are TRBV9 and TRBJ2-1; 10 positions agree with TRBD2. Trimming cost V 6 bases and J 12 bases; bases outside gene matches: 15. The germline V gene has CDR1 SGDLS and CDR2 YYNGEE. The CDR3 extends over 15 amino acids. This chain's CDR3 is CASTAGTSAQTRQFF. The DNA of the CDR3 is TGTGCCAGCACCGCCGGGACTAGCGCCCAAACGCGGCAGTTCTTC.